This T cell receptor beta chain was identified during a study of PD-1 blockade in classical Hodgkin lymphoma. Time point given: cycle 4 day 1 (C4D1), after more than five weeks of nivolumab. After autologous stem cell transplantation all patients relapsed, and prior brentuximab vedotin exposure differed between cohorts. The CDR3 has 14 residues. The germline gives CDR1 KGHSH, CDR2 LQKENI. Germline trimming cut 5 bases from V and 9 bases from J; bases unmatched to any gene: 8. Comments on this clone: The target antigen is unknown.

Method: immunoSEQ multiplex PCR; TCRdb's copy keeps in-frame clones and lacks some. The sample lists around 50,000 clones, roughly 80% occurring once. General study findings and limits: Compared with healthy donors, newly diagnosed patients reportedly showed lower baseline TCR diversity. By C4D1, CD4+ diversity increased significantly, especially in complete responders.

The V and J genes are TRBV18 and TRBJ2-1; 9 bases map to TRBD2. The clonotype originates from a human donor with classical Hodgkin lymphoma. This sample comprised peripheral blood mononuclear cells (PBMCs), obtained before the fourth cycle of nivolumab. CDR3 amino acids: CASSSGLAWTEQFF. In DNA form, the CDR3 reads TGTGCCAGCTCATCGGGACTAGCTTGGACTGAGCAGTTCTTC.